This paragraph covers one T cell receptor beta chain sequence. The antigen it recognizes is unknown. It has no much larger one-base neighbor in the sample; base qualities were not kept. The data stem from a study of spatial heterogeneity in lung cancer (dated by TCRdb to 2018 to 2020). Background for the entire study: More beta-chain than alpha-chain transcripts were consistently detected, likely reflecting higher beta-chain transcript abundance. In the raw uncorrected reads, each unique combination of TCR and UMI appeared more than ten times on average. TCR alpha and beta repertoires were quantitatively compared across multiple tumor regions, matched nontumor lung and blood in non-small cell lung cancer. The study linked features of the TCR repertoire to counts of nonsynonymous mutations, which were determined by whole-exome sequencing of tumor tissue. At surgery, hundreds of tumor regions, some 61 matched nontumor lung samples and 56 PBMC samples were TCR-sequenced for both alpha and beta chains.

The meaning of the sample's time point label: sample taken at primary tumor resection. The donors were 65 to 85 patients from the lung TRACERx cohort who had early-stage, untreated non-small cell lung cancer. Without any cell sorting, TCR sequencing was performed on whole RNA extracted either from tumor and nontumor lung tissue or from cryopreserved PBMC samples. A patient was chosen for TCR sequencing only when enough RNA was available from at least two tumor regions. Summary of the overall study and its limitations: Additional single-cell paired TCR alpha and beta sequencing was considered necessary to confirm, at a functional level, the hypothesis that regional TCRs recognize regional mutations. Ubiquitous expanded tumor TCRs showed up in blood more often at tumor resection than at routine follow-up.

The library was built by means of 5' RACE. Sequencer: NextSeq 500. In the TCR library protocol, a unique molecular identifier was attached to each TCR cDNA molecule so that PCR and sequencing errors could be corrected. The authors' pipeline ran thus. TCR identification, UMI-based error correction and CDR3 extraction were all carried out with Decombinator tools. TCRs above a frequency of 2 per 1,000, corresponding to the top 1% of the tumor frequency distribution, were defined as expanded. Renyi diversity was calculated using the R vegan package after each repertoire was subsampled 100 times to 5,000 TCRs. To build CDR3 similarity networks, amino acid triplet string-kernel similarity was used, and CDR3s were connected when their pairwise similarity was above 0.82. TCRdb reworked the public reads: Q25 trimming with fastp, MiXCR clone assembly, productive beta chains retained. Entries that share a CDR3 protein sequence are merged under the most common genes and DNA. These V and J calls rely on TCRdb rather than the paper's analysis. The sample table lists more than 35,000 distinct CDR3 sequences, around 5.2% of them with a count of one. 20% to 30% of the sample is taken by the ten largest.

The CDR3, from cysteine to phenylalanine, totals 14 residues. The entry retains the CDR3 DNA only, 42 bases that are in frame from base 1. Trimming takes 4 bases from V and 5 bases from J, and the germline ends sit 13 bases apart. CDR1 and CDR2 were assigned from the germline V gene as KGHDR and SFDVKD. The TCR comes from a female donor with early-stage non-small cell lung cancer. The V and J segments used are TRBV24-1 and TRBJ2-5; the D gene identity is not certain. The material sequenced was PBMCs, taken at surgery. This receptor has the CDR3 CATSEPGPFETQYF. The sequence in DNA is TGTGCCACCAGTGAACCCGGGCCCTTCGAGACCCAGTACTTC.